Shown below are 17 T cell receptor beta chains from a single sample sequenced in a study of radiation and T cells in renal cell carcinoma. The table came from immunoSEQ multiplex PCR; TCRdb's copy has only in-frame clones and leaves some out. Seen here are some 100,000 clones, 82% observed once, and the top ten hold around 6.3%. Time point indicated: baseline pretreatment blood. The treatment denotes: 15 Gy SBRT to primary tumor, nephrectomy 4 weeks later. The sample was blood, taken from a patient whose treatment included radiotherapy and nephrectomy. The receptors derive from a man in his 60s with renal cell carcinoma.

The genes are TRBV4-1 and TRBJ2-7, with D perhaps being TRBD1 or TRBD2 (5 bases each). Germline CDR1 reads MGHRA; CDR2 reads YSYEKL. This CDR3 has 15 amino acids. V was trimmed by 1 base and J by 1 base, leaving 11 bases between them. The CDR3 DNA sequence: TGCGCCAGCAGCCAAGCCCGGGACGGGTCCTACGAGCAGTACTTC. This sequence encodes CASSQARDGSYEQYF.

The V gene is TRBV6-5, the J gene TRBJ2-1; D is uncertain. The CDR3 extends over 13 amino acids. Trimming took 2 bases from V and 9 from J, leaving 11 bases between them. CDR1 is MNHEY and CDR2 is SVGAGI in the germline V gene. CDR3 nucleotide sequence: TGTGCCAGCAGTTACGGTAGCCTCCTTGAGCAGTTCTTC. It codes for CASSYGSLLEQFF.

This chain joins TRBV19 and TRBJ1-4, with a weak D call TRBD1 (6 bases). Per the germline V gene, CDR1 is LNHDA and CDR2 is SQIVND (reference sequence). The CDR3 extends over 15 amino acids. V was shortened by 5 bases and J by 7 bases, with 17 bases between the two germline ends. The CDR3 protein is CASSPGGTSSEKLFF. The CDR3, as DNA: TGTGCCAGTAGTCCCGGCGGGACATCGAGTGAAAAACTGTTTTTT.

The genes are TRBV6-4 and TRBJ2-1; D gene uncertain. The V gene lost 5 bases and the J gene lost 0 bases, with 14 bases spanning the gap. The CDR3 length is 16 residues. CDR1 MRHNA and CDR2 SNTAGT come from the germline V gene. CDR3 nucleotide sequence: TGTGCCAGCAGTTACGCGGCATCCAGCTCCTACAATGAGCAGTTCTTC. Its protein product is CASSYAASSSYNEQFF.

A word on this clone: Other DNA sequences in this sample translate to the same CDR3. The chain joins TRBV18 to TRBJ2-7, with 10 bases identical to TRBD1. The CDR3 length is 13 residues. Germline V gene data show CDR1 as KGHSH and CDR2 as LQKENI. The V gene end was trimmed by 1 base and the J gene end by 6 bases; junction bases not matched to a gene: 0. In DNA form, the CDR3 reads TGTGCCAGCTCACCACGGGACAGGGGCGAGCAGTACTTC. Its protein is CASSPRDRGEQYF.

CDR3: CASSLANRGYEQYF. CDR3 DNA sequence: TGTGCCAGCAGCTTAGCAAACAGGGGCTACGAGCAGTACTTC. The gene calls are TRBV7-9 and TRBJ2-7; 7 bases map to TRBD1. Germline assignment: CDR1 SEHNR and CDR2 FQNEAQ (reference sequence). V trimming: 0 bases; J trimming: 3 bases; junction bases outside the gene matches: 2. This CDR3 is built from 14 residues. The whole variable domain, filled in from reference TRBV7-9 and TRBJ2-7, reads DTGVSQNPRHKITKRGQNVTFRCDPISEHNRLYWYRQTLGQGPEFLTYFQNEAQLEKSRLLSDRFSAERPKGSFSTLEIQRTEQGDSAMYLCASSLANRGYEQYFGPGTRLTVT.

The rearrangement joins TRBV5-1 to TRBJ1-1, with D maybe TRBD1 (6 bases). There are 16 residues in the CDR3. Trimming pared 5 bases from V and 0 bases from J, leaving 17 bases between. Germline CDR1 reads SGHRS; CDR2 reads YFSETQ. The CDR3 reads CASSRNAQGMNTEAFF. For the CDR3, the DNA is TGCGCCAGCAGTCGTAACGCACAGGGTATGAACACTGAAGCTTTCTTT.

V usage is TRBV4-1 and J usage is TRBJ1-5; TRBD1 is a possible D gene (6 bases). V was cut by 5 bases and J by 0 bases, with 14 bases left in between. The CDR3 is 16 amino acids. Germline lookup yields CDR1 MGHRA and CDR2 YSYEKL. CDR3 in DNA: TGCGCCAGCAGCTACAGGGTCAATCTTAGCAATCAGCCCCAGCATTTT. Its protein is CASSYRVNLSNQPQHF.

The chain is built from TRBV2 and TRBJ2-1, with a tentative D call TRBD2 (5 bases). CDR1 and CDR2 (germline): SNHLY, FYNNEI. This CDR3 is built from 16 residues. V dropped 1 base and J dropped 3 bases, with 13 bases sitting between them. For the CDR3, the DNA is TGTGCCAGCAGTGAAGGAGGGCTAGCAGACTACAATGAGCAGTTCTTC. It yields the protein CASSEGGLADYNEQFF. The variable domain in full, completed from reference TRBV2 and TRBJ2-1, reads EPEVTQTPSHQVTQMGQEVILRCVPISNHLYFYWYRQILGQKVEFLVSFYNNEISEKSEIFDDQFSVERPDGSNFTLKIRSTKLEDSAMYFCASSEGGLADYNEQFFGPGTRLTVL.

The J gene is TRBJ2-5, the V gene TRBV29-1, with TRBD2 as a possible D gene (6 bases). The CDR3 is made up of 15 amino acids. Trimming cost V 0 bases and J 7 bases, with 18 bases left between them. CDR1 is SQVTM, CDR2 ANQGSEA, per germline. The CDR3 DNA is TGCAGCGTTGAAGATGAGGCGGGGCCTCCCGGGACCCAGTACTTC. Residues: CSVEDEAGPPGTQYF.

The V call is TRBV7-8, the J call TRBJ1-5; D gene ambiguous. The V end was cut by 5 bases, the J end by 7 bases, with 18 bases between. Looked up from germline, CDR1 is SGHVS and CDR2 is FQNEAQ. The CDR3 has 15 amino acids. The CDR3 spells CASSTGEGERQPQHF. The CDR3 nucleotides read TGTGCCAGCAGCACCGGCGAGGGAGAGAGGCAGCCCCAGCATTTT.

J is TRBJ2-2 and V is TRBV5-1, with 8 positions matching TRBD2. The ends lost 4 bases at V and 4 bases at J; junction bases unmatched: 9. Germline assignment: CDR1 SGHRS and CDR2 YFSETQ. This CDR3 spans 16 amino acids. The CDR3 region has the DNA TGCGCCAGCAGCCACGGACTAGCTCGGGGCACCGGGGAGCTGTTTTTT. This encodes CASSHGLARGTGELFF.

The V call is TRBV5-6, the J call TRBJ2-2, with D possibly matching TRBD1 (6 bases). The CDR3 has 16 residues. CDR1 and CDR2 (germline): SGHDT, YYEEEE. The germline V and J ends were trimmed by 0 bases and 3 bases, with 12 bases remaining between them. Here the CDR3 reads CASSLGWTEYTGELFF. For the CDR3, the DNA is TGTGCCAGCAGCTTGGGGTGGACAGAGTACACCGGGGAGCTGTTTTTT. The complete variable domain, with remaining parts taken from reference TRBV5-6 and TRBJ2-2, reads DAGVTQSPTHLIKTRGQQVTLRCSPKSGHDTVSWYQQALGQGPQFIFQYYEEEERQRGNFPDRFSGHQFPNYSSELNVNALLLGDSALYLCASSLGWTEYTGELFFGEGSRLTVL.

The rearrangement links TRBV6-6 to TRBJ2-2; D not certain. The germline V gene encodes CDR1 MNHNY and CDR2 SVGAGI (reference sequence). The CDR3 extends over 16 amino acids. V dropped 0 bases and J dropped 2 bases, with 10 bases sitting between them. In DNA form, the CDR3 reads TGTGCCAGCAGTTACTCGACGACTTTAAACACCGGGGAGCTGTTTTTT. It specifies CASSYSTTLNTGELFF.

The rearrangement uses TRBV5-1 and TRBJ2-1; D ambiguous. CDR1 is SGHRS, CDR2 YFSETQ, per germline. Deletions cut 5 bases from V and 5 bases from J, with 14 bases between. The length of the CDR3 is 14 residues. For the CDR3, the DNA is TGCGCCAGCAGTGCGACCCCCGACCACAATGAGCAGTTCTTC. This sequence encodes CASSATPDHNEQFF.

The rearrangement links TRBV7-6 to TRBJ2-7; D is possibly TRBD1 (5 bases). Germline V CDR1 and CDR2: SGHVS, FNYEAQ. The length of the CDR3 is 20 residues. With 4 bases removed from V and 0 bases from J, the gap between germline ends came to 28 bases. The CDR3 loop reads CASSSVGTPGWSEISYEQYF. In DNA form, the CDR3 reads TGTGCCAGCAGCTCGGTTGGAACCCCAGGGTGGAGCGAGATCTCCTACGAGCAGTACTTC.

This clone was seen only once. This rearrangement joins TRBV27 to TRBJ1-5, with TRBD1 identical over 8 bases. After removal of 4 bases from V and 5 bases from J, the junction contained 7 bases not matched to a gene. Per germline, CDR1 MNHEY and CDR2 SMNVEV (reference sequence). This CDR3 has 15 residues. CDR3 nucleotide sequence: TGTGCCAGCAGTTCATGGACAGGGATGGATCAGCCCCAGCATTTT. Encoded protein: CASSSWTGMDQPQHF.